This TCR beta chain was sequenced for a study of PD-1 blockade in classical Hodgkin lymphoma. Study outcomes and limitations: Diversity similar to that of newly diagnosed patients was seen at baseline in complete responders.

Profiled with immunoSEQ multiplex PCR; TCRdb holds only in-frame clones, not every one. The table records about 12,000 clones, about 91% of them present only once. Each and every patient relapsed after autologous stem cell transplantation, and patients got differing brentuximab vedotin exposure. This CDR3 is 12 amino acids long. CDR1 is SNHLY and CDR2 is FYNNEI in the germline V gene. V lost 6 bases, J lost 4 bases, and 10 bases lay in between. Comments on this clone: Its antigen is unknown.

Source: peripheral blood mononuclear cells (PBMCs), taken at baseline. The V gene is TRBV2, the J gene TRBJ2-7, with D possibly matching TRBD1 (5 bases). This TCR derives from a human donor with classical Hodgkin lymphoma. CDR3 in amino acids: CASSPDTYEQYF. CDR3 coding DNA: TGTGCCAGCAGCCCGGACACGTACGAGCAGTACTTC.